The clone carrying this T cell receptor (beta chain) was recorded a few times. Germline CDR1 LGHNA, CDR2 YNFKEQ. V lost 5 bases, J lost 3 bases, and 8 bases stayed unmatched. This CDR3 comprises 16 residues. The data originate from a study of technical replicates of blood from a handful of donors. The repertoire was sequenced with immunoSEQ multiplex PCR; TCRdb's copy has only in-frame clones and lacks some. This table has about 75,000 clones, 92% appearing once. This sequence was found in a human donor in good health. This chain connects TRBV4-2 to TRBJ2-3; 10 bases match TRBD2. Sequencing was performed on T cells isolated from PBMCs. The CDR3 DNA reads TGTGCCAGCAGCACCCCAACTAGCGGGAAAACAGATACGCAGTATTTT. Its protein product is CASSTPTSGKTDTQYF.